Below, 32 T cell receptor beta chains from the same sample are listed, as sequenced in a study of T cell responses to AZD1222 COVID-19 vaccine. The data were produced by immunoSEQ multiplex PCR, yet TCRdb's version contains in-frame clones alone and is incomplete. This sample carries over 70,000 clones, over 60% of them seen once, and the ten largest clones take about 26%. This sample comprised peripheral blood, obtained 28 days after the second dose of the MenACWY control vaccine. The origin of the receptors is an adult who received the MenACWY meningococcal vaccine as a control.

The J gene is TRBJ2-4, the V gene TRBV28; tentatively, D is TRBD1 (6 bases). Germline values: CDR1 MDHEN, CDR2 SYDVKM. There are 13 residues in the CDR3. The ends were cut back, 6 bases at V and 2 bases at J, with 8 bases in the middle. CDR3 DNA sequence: TGTGCCAGCAGGAGGGGGACCAAAAACATTCAGTACTTC. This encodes CASRRGTKNIQYF. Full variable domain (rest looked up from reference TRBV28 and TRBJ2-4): DVKVTQSSRYLVKRTGEKVFLECVQDMDHENMFWYRQDPGLGLRLIYFSYDVKMKEKGDIPEGYSVSREKKERFSLILESASTNQTSMYLCASRRGTKNIQYFGAGTRLSVL.

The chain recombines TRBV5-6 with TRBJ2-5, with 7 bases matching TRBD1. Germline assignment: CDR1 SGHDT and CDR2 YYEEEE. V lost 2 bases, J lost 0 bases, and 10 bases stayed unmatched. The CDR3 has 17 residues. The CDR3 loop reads CASSFAGTAEYQETQYF. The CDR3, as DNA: TGTGCCAGCAGCTTTGCCGGGACAGCCGAATACCAAGAGACCCAGTACTTC.

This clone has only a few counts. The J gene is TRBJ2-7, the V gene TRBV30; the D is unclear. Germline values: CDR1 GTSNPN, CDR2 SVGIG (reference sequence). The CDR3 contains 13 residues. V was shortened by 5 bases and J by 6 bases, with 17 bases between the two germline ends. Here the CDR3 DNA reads TGTGCCTGGGGCTCTTGGGCAGGACGCGAGCAGTACTTC. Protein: CAWGSWAGREQYF.

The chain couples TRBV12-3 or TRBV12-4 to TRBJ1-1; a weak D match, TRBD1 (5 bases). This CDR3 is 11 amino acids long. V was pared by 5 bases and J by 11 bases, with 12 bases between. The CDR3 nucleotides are TGTGCCAGCAGTCCCGTAGGGGAGGCTTTCTTT. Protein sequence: CASSPVGEAFF.

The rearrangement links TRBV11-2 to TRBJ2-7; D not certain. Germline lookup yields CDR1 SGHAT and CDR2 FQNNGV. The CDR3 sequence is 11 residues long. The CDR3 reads CASGTRYEQYF. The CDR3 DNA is TGTGCATCCGGAACCCGCTACGAGCAGTACTTC.

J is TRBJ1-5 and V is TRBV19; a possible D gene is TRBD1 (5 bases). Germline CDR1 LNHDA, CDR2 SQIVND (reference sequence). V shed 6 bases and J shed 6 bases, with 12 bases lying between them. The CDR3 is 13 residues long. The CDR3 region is CASSALGGQPQHF. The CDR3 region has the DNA TGTGCCAGTAGCGCTCTCGGGGGTCAGCCCCAGCATTTT.

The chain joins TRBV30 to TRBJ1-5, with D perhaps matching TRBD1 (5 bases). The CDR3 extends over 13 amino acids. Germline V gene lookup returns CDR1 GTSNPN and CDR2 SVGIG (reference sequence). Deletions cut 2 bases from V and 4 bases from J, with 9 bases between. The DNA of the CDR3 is TGTGCCTGGAGTAGGGACTTAAATCAGCCCCAGCATTTT. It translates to CAWSRDLNQPQHF.

CDR3 region: CASSLGPSGISTDTQYF. In DNA, the CDR3 is TGTGCCAGCAGCTTGGGACCTAGCGGTATTAGCACAGATACGCAGTATTTT. The chain employs TRBV5-4 and TRBJ2-3; 7 bases are shared with TRBD2. V was pared by 0 bases and J by 0 bases, with 7 bases of the junction left unmatched. CDR1 is SGHNT, CDR2 YYREEE, per germline (reference sequence). This CDR3 spans 17 amino acids.

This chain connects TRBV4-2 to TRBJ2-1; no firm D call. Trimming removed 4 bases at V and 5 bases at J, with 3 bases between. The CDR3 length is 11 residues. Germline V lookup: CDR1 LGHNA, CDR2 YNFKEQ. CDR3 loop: CASSLDNEQFF. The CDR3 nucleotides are TGTGCCAGCAGCCTCGACAATGAGCAGTTCTTC.

CDR3 sequence: CASSQDNTGGSGANVLTF. The DNA for the CDR3 is TGTGCCAGCAGCCAAGATAACACAGGGGGCTCTGGGGCCAACGTCCTGACTTTC. The chain employs TRBV4-2 and TRBJ2-6; TRBD1 aligns across 8 bases. Losses at the gene ends were 0 bases for V and 0 bases for J; bases not matched to a gene: 4. The germline V gene encodes CDR1 LGHNA and CDR2 YNFKEQ. The CDR3 contains 18 residues.

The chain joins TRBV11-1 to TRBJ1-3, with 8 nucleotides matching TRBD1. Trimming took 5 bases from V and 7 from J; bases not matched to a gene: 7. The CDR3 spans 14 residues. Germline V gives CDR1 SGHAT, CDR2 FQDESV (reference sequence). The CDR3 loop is CASSPGTGRNTIYF. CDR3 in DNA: TGTGCCAGCAGCCCCGGGACAGGAAGGAACACCATATATTTT. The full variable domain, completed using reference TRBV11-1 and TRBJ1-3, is EAEVAQSPRYKITEKSQAVAFWCDPISGHATLYWYRQILGQGPELLVQFQDESVVDDSQLPKDRFSAERLKGVDSTLKIQPAELGDSAMYLCASSPGTGRNTIYFGEGSWLTVV.

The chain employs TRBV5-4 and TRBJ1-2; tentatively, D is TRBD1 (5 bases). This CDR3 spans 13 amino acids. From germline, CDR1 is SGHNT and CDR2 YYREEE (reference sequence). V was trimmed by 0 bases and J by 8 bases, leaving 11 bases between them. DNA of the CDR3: TGTGCCAGCAGCTTGGCAGGGACGGGAGGCTACACCTTC. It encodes CASSLAGTGGYTF.

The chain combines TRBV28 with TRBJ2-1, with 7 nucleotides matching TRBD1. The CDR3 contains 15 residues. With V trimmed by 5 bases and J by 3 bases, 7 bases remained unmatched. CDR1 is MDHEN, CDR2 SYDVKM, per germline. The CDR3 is CASSQGQLLYNEQFF. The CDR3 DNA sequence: TGTGCCAGCAGTCAGGGACAGTTACTCTACAATGAGCAGTTCTTC.

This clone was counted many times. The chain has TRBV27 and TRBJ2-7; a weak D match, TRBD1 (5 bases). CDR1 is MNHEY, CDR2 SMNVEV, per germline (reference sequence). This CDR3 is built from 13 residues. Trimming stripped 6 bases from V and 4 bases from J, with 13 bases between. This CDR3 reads CASSPSRDYEQYF. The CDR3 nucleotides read TGTGCCAGCAGCCCCAGCAGGGATTACGAGCAGTACTTC.

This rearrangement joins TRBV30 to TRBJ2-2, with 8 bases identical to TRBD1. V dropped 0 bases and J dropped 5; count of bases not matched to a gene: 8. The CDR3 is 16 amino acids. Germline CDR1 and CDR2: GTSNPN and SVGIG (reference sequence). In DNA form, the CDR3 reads TGTGCCTGGAGTGTACAGTCGACAGGGGATACCGGGGAGCTGTTTTTT. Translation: CAWSVQSTGDTGELFF. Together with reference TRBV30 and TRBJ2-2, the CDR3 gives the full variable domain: SQTIHQWPATLVQPVGSPLSLECTVEGTSNPNLYWYRQAAGRGLQLLFYSVGIGQISSEVPQNLSASRPQDRQFILSSKKLLLSDSGFYLCAWSVQSTGDTGELFFGEGSRLTVL.

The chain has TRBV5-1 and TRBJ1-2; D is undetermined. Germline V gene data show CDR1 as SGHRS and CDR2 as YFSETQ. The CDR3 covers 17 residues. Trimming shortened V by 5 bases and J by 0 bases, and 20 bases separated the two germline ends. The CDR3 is CASRGGLRPNSNYGYTF. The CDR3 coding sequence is TGCGCCAGCAGGGGCGGTCTACGACCCAACTCTAACTATGGCTACACCTTC.

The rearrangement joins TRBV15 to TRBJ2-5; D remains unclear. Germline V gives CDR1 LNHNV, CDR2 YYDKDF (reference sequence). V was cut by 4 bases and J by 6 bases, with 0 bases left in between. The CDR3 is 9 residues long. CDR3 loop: CATSKTQYF. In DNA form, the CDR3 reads TGTGCCACCAGCAAGACCCAGTACTTC.

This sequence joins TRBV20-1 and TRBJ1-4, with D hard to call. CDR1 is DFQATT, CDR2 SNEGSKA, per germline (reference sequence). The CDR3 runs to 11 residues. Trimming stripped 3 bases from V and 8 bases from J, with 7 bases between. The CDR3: CSARGTEKLFF. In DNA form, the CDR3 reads TGCAGTGCTAGGGGCACCGAAAAACTGTTTTTT.

The CDR3 sequence: CAWSVRTGPLSDEQYF. DNA of the CDR3: TGTGCCTGGAGTGTACGGACAGGGCCACTTAGCGACGAGCAGTACTTC. The chain links TRBV30 to TRBJ2-7; 8 bases agree with TRBD1. Per germline, CDR1 GTSNPN and CDR2 SVGIG (reference sequence). V gave up 0 bases and J gave up 5 bases; unmatched junction bases: 12. The CDR3 is 16 amino acids.

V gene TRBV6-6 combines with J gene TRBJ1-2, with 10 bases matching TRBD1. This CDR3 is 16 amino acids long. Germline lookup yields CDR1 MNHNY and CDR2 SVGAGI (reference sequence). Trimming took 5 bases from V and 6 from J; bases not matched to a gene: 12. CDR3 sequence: CASSRQGASPGNGYTF. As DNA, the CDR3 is TGTGCCAGCAGTCGACAGGGGGCTAGTCCCGGGAATGGCTACACCTTC.

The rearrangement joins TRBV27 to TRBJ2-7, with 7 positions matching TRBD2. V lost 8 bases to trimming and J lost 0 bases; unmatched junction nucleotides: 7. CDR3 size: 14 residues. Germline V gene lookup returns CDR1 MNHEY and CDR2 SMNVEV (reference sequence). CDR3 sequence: CASSLASSSYEQYF. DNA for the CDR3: TGTGCCAGCTCACTAGCGTCGAGCTCCTACGAGCAGTACTTC.

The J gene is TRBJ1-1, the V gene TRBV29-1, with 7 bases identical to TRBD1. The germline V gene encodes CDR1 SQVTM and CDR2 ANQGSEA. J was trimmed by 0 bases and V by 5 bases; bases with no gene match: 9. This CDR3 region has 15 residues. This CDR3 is CSVLDRGRVNTEAFF. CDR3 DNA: TGCAGCGTTTTAGATAGGGGGCGCGTGAACACTGAAGCTTTCTTT.

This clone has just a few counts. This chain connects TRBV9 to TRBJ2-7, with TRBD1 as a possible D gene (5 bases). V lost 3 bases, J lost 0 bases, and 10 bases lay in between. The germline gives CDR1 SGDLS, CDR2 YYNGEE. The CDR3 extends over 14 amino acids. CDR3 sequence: CASSGGLSSYEQYF. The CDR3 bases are TGTGCCAGCAGCGGGGGCTTAAGCTCCTACGAGCAGTACTTC.

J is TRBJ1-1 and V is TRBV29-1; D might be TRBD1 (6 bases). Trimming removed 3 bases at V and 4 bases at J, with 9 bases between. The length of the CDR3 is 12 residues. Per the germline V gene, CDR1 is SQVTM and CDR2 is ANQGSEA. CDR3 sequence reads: CSVDKGGTEAFF. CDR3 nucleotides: TGCAGCGTTGACAAGGGGGGCACTGAAGCTTTCTTT. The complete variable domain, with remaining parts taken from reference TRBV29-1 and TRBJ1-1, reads SAVISQKPSRDICQRGTSLTIQCQVDSQVTMMFWYRQQPGQSLTLIATANQGSEATYESGFVIDKFPISRPNLTFSTLTVSNMSPEDSSIYLCSVDKGGTEAFFGQGTRLTVV.

CDR3 amino acids: CATSGVGGTGELFF. In nucleotides, the CDR3 is TGTGCCACCAGTGGTGTGGGAGGCACCGGGGAGCTGTTTTTT. The chain joins TRBV24-1 to TRBJ2-2, with TRBD2 as a possible D gene (6 bases). Per germline, CDR1 KGHDR and CDR2 SFDVKD. Trimming shortened V by 5 bases and J by 4 bases, and 10 bases separated the two germline ends. There are 14 residues in the CDR3.

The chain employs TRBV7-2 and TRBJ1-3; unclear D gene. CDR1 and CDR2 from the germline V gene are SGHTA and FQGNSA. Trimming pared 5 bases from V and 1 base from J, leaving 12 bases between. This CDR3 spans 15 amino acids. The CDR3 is CASSARGGSGNTIYF. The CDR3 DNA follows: TGTGCCAGCAGCGCAAGAGGCGGGTCTGGAAACACCATATATTTT.

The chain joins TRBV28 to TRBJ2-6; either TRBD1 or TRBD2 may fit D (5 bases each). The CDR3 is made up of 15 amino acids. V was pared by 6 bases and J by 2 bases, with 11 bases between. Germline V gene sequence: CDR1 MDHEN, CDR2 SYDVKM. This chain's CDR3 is CASRLQGAGANVLTF. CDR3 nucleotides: TGTGCCAGCAGATTGCAGGGAGCTGGGGCCAACGTCCTGACTTTC.

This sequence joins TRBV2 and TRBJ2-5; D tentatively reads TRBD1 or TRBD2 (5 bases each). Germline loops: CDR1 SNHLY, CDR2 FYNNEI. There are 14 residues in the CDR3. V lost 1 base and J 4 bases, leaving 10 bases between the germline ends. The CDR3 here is CASSEDWGIETQYF. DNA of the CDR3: TGTGCCAGCAGTGAAGATTGGGGGATAGAGACCCAGTACTTC. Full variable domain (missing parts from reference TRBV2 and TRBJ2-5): EPEVTQTPSHQVTQMGQEVILRCVPISNHLYFYWYRQILGQKVEFLVSFYNNEISEKSEIFDDQFSVERPDGSNFTLKIRSTKLEDSAMYFCASSEDWGIETQYFGPGTRLLVL.

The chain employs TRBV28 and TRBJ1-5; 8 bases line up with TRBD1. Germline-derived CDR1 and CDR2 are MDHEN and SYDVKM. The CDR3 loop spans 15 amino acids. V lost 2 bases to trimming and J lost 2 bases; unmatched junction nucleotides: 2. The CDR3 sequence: CASSLKGQGNQPQHF. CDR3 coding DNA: TGTGCCAGCAGTTTAAAGGGACAGGGCAATCAGCCCCAGCATTTT. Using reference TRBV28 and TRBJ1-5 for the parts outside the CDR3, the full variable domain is DVKVTQSSRYLVKRTGEKVFLECVQDMDHENMFWYRQDPGLGLRLIYFSYDVKMKEKGDIPEGYSVSREKKERFSLILESASTNQTSMYLCASSLKGQGNQPQHFGDGTRLSIL.

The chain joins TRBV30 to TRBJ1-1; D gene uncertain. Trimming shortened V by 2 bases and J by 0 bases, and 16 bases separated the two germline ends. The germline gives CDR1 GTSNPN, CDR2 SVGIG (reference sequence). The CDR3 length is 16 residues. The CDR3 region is CAWSTGFVAMNTEAFF. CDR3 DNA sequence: TGTGCCTGGAGTACCGGGTTTGTTGCCATGAACACTGAAGCTTTCTTT.

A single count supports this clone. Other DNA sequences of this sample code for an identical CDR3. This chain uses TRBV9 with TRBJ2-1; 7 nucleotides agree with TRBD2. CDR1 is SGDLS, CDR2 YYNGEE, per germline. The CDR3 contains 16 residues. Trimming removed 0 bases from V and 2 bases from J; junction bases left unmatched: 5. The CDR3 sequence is CASSVGGGGTYNEQFF. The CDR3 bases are TGTGCCAGCAGCGTAGGGGGCGGGGGAACCTACAATGAGCAGTTCTTC.

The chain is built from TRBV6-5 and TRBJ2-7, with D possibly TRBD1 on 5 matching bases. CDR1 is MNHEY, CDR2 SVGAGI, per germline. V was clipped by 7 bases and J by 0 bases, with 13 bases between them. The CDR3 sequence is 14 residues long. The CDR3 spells CASTMDKSSYEQYF. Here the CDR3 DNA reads TGTGCCAGCACTATGGACAAGAGCTCCTACGAGCAGTACTTC.